These T cell receptor beta chains were read from a single sample in a study of Graves' ophthalmopathy and Graves' hyperthyroidism. TCRdb used MiXCR to reprocess the multiplex PCR reads, holding one entry per CDR3 protein. The sample lists around 470,000 distinct CDR3 sequences, roughly an eighth occurring once. Input material: blood. The receptors originated from a woman aged 25 to 39 with Graves' ophthalmopathy. Each CDR3 is given with its conserved first and last residue. A D gene is named only where the DNA matches it firmly. Rows give clone size only sometimes, using once, few, many, or a class for an expanded clone.

cdr3_aa,cdr3_nt,j_call,v_call,clone_size,d_call
CASSLIPGTEAFF,TGTGCCAGCAGCTTAATCCCCGGCACTGAAGCTTTCTTT,TRBJ1-1,TRBV11-3,many,NA
CASSLARGGGEETQYF,TGTGCCAGCAGCTTGGCCCGGGGAGGGGGTGAGGAGACCCAGTACTTC,TRBJ2-5,TRBV11-3,many,NA
CASSSGGLDTEAFF,TGTGCCAGCAGTTCTGGGGGGCTAGACACTGAAGCTTTCTTT,TRBJ1-1,TRBV27,many,NA
CASSPGGRWGYF,TGTGCCAGCAGTCCCGGGGGGAGATGGGGGTACTTC,TRBJ2-7,TRBV12-3/TRBV12-4,NA,TRBD2
CASSPTGLNGYTF,TGTGCCAGCAGCCCGACAGGGTTGAACGGCTACACCTTC,TRBJ1-2,TRBV2,many,TRBD1
CASSRVGRLDSPLHF,TGTGCCAGTAGTAGGGTGGGGCGACTGGATTCACCCCTCCACTTT,TRBJ1-6,TRBV19,many,NA
CASKQGAAPEAFF,TGTGCCAGCAAACAGGGGGCGGCTCCTGAAGCTTTCTTT,TRBJ1-1,TRBV6-1,NA,TRBD1
CASSDGGNNQPQHF,TGTGCCAGCAGCGACGGGGGTAACAATCAGCCCCAGCATTTT,TRBJ1-5,TRBV6-1,many,NA
CASSIPGTGGHEQYF,TGTGCCAGTAGTATCCCCGGGACAGGCGGGCACGAGCAGTACTTC,TRBJ2-7,TRBV19,few,TRBD1
CASSLSRRTDTQYF,TGTGCCAGCAGTTTATCTAGGCGGACAGATACGCAGTATTTT,TRBJ2-3,TRBV27,few,NA
CASSSWDREETQYF,TGTGCCAGCAGTTCTTGGGACAGGGAAGAGACCCAGTACTTC,TRBJ2-5,TRBV6-5,many,TRBD1
CASRHTGDPAYEQYF,TGTGCCAGCAGGCATACAGGGGATCCCGCCTACGAGCAGTACTTC,TRBJ2-7,TRBV27,many,TRBD1
CASSLYWTGFEQYF,TGTGCCAGCAGTTTATATTGGACAGGGTTCGAGCAGTACTTC,TRBJ2-7,TRBV28,NA,TRBD1
CASSGWVGAGYGYTF,TGTGCCAGCAGCGGATGGGTGGGGGCTGGTTATGGCTACACCTTC,TRBJ1-2,TRBV28,many,NA
CASSWGPSGTEAFF,TGTGCCAGCAGCTGGGGTCCATCGGGCACTGAAGCTTTCTTT,TRBJ1-1,TRBV6-1,NA,NA
CASSLFQERNEQYF,TGTGCCAGCAGTTTATTCCAGGAGCGTAACGAGCAGTACTTC,TRBJ2-7,TRBV28,NA,NA
CASSNAASGGAVGELFF,TGTGCCAGTAGTAATGCGGCTAGCGGGGGGGCCGTCGGGGAGCTGTTTTTT,TRBJ2-2,TRBV19,many,TRBD2
CSARPNGLAGGEQYF,TGCAGTGCTAGACCTAACGGACTAGCGGGAGGCGAGCAGTACTTC,TRBJ2-7,TRBV20-1,many,TRBD2
CASNQQGMNSPLHF,TGTGCCAGCAACCAGCAGGGGATGAATTCACCCCTCCACTTT,TRBJ1-6,TRBV28,many,NA
CASGPRRTEAFF,TGTGCCTCGGGCCCTCGAAGGACTGAAGCTTTCTTT,TRBJ1-1,TRBV28,many,NA
CASSQTSGGNIQYF,TGTGCCAGCAGTCAGACTAGCGGGGGGAACATTCAGTACTTC,TRBJ2-4,TRBV6-1,NA,TRBD2
CASSEVEGSQPQHF,TGTGCCAGCAGTGAAGTGGAGGGTAGTCAGCCCCAGCATTTT,TRBJ1-5,TRBV6-1,NA,NA
CARLRDRLNQPQHF,TGCGCCAGACTACGGGACAGACTAAATCAGCCCCAGCATTTT,TRBJ1-5,TRBV4-1,NA,TRBD1
CASSLTGSVSGNTIYF,TGCGCCAGCAGCTTAACAGGGTCCGTCTCTGGAAACACCATATATTTT,TRBJ1-3,TRBV5-1,few,NA
CASSEQSHSNQPQHF,TGTGCCAGCAGTGAACAGAGCCATAGCAATCAGCCCCAGCATTTT,TRBJ1-5,TRBV6-1,few,NA
CASSLFRQVGQPQHF,TGTGCCAGCAGTTTATTCCGGCAGGTGGGTCAGCCCCAGCATTTT,TRBJ1-5,TRBV28,many,NA
CASSSTGGVGPYEQYF,TGTGCCAGCAGTTCCACAGGGGGCGTAGGTCCCTACGAGCAGTACTTC,TRBJ2-7,TRBV6-5,many,TRBD1
CASSQGDRGPPGELFF,TGCGCCAGCAGCCAAGGGGACAGGGGGCCGCCCGGGGAGCTGTTTTTT,TRBJ2-2,TRBV4-1,NA,TRBD1
CASSLVGDWAEAFF,TGCGCCAGCAGCCTAGTAGGGGACTGGGCTGAAGCTTTCTTT,TRBJ1-1,TRBV5-1,many,NA
CATAGYRHQPQHF,TGTGCCACCGCGGGGTATCGACATCAGCCCCAGCATTTT,TRBJ1-5,TRBV28,many,NA
CAISGPNTGELFF,TGTGCCATCAGCGGACCGAACACCGGGGAGCTGTTTTTT,TRBJ2-2,TRBV10-3,many,NA
CASRGGGDSNQPQHF,TGTGCCAGCAGGGGGGGTGGAGATAGCAATCAGCCCCAGCATTTT,TRBJ1-5,TRBV28,many,NA
CASSFRTSVRPQHF,TGTGCCAGCAGTTTTAGGACCTCGGTTAGGCCCCAGCATTTT,TRBJ1-5,TRBV27,many,NA
CASSWGGGEETQYF,TGTGCCAGCAGTTGGGGGGGGGGCGAGGAGACCCAGTACTTC,TRBJ2-5,TRBV12-3/TRBV12-4,NA,NA
CASSQAPGFYGYTF,TGCGCCAGCAGCCAAGCCCCAGGGTTTTATGGCTACACCTTC,TRBJ1-2,TRBV4-1,NA,NA
CASSLVHFRPEAFF,TGTGCCAGCAGCTTAGTTCATTTCAGACCTGAAGCTTTCTTT,TRBJ1-1,TRBV7-9,many,NA
CASSQLGQGARGHTEAFF,TGCGCCAGCAGCCAACTTGGACAGGGGGCGAGGGGCCACACTGAAGCTTTCTTT,TRBJ1-1,TRBV4-1,many,TRBD1
CASSRRRGVWDYEQYF,TGTGCCAGCAGCCGCCGAAGGGGGGTATGGGACTACGAGCAGTACTTC,TRBJ2-7,TRBV3-1,NA,NA